This T cell receptor (beta chain) was recorded in a study of cytomegalovirus exposure and HLA in healthy donors. Only in-frame clones appear in the TCRdb table, and some are missing; sequencing was by immunoSEQ multiplex PCR. The sample lists under 130,000 clones; roughly nine tenths were seen once. On this clone itself: The antigen is not known.

Study conclusions and caveats: The tendency of first-cohort TCR clusters to co-occur in the 100 to 150 validation repertoires was identified by a subsequent analysis.

The material sequenced was PBMCs. The receptor was derived from a woman aged 18-29 years in good health and CMV-seropositive.

This chain's CDR3 is CASSQKGRGTEAFF. The CDR3 DNA follows: TGTGCCAGCAGCCAAAAGGGGAGGGGCACTGAAGCTTTCTTT. The rearrangement links TRBV4-2 to TRBJ1-1; D may be TRBD1 (5 bases). The CDR3 covers 14 residues. Germline loops: CDR1 LGHNA, CDR2 YNFKEQ. V dropped 2 bases and J dropped 4 bases, with 11 bases sitting between them.